This T cell receptor beta chain was recovered during a study of PD-L1 blockade in urothelial cancer. Study-wide context: Individuals in the cohort had been given 0 to 3 earlier chemotherapy regimens. The study recovered a median of roughly 150,000 T cells per blood sample.

CDR1 is SNHLY, CDR2 FYNNEI, per germline. CDR3 length equals 12 residues. PCRs were each spiked with synthetic TCR analog templates. Using immunoSEQ multiplex PCR, the repertoire was profiled, and TCRdb retains in-frame clones only, with some absent. Of 45,000 to 50,000 clones detected, approximately 88% appear once; the ten largest clones hold 3.9%. A total of 1 to 8 samples per patient were collected pretreatment and on-treatment. The sequenced sample was PBMCs, obtained around atezolizumab (anti-PD-L1) treatment. V usage is TRBV2 and J usage is TRBJ2-5; 7 bases are shared with TRBD1. The DNA matches TRBJ2-7 better at its end, which makes the J call doubtful. This clonotype was obtained from a man older than 75 with urothelial cancer. The CDR3 DNA follows: TGTGCCAGCCGGGACAGCTTCTACGAGCAGTACTTC. It specifies CASRDSFYEQYF.